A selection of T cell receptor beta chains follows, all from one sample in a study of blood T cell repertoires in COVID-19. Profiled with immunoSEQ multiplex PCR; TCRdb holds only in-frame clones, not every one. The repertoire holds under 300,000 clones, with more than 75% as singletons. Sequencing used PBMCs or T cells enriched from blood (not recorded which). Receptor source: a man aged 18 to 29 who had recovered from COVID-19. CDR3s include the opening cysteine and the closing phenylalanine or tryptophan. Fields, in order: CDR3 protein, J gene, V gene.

CASGTDRGSGNTIYF,TRBJ1-3,TRBV11-1
CASSQRGGAYGYTF,TRBJ1-2,TRBV14
CSVHGESTDTQYF,TRBJ2-3,TRBV29-1
CASTRGGESYQPQHF,TRBJ1-5,TRBV19
CASSLTSGHNEQFF,TRBJ2-1,TRBV5-1
CASSVGQGSYYEQYF,TRBJ2-7,TRBV19
CASKSRHKRCTTGELFF,TRBJ2-2,TRBV28
CASRGTGGAEAFF,TRBJ1-1,TRBV10-2
CASSPSIGQKHSAQHF,TRBJ1-5,TRBV27
CASSSPREPGIHEQYF,TRBJ2-7,TRBV6-2/TRBV6-3
CASSLVAGGDSGNTIYF,TRBJ1-3,TRBV5-1
CASSLAYEQYF,TRBJ2-7,TRBV11-2
CASSLGTRANEQFF,TRBJ2-1,TRBV5-4
CSASLSSGAGNQPQHF,TRBJ1-5,TRBV20-1
CSVNDPGSTEAFF,TRBJ1-1,TRBV29-1
CASSYRDRGLYEQFF,TRBJ2-1,TRBV6-5
CASSEGPTRTEQYF,TRBJ2-7,TRBV5-6
CASRDTLNTEAFF,TRBJ1-1,TRBV6-5
CASSLGNRGLTDTQYF,TRBJ2-3,TRBV11-3
CATSRDPDSGNTIYF,TRBJ1-3,TRBV15
CAWSVFYGDRGGETQYF,TRBJ2-5,TRBV30